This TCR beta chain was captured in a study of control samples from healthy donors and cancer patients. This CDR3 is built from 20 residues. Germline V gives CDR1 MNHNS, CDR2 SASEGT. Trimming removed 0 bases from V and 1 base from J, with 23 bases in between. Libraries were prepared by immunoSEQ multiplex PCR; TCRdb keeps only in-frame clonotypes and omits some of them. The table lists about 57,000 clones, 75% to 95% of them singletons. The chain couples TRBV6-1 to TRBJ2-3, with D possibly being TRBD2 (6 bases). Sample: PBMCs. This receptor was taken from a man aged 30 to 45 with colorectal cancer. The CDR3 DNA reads TGTGCCAGCAGTGAAGCTGCTGGAGGGTCAAACGGGGGACGCACAGATACGCAGTATTTT. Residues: CASSEAAGGSNGGRTDTQYF.